This TCR beta chain was recorded in a study of early T cells in non-severe SARS-CoV-2 infection. This clonotype has ten or more counts. The target antigen is unknown. Unique molecular identifiers were attached to individual cDNA molecules. TCRdb independently ran MiXCR on the 5' RACE reads; one entry per CDR3 protein. The sample has around 57,000 distinct CDR3 sequences, over 7% seen once. V lost 5 bases, J lost 2 bases, and 3 bases lay in between. Germline CDR1 KGHDR, CDR2 SFDVKD. CDR3 length: 12 residues. Whole-study results and caveats: Matches to VDJdb favored anti-spike CD8 responses and missed private and CD4 specificities.

V is TRBV24-1 and J is TRBJ2-1, with D hard to call. Specimen: whole blood. This receptor was obtained from an adult who was a healthcare worker with PCR-confirmed SARS-CoV-2 infection or an uninfected control (not recorded which). CDR3: CATSAPYNEQFF. The CDR3 region has the DNA TGTGCCACCAGTGCTCCCTACAATGAGCAGTTCTTC.